A single TCR beta chain is shown here with its context. TCRdb re-called the 5' RACE reads and shows each CDR3 protein once, DNA omitted. In all, the sample yields over 200,000 distinct CDR3 sequences. The data belong to a study of T cells expressing NK-cell markers. Study summary: It was sorted CD3+CD56+NKG2C+, CD3+CD56+NKG2C- and CD3+CD56-NKG2C+ T cells that supplied the TCR beta repertoires. Of eight sequenced donors, seven were HCMV-seropositive and one HCMV-seronegative.

Germline V CDR1 and CDR2: MNHNS, SASEGT. The CDR3 totals 13 residues. The sample was blood T cells: a sorted CD56 or NKG2C T cell subset, CD4+ or CD8+ T cells, or bulk PBMC T cells (not recorded which). This TCR came from a man between 18 and 29 years old in good health. V gene TRBV6-1 combines with J gene TRBJ2-3; no DNA is available, so the TRBD2 call from TCRdb remains unchecked. Here the CDR3 reads CATAGRITDTQYF.